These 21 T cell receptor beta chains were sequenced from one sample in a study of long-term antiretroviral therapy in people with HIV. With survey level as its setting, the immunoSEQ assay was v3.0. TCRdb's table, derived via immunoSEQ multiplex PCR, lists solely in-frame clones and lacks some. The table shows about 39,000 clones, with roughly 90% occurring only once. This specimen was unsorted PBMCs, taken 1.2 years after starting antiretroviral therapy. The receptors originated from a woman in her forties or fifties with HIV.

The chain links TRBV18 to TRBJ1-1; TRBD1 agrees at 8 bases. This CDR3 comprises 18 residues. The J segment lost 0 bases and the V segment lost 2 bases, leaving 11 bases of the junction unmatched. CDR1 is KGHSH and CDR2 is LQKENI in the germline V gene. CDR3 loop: CASSPKKDRALVNTEAFF. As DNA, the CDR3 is TGTGCCAGCTCACCAAAGAAGGACAGGGCCTTAGTGAACACTGAAGCTTTCTTT.

CDR3 coding DNA: TGTGCCAGCAGCGTAGCGACAGGGGGCCAGTATGGCTACACCTTC. Translation gives CASSVATGGQYGYTF. The chain combines TRBV9 with TRBJ1-2; 10 positions match TRBD1. This CDR3 has 15 amino acids. The ends lost 0 bases at V and 5 bases at J; junction bases unmatched: 4. Germline CDR1 SGDLS, CDR2 YYNGEE. Based on the CDR3 plus reference TRBV9 and TRBJ1-2, the full variable domain is DSGVTQTPKHLITATGQRVTLRCSPRSGDLSVYWYQQSLDQGLQFLIQYYNGEERAKGNILERFSAQQFPDLHSELNLSSLELGDSALYFCASSVATGGQYGYTFGSGTRLTVV.

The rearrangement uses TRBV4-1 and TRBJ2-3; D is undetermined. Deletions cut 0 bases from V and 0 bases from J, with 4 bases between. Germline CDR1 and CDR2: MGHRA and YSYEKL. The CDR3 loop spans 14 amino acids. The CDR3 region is CASSQEGSTDTQYF. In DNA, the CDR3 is TGCGCCAGCAGCCAAGAAGGGAGCACAGATACGCAGTATTTT.

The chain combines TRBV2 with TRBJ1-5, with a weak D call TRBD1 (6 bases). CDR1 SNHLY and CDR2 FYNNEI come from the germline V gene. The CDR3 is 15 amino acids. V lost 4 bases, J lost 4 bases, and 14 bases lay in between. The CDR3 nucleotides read TGTGCCAGCAGTGCCTCCGGGACATCGAATCAGCCCCAGCATTTT. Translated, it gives CASSASGTSNQPQHF.

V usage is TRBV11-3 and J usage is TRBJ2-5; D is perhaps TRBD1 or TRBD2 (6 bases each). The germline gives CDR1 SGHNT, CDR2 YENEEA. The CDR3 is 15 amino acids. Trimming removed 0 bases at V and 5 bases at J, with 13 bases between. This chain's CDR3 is CASSLEPGAVETQYF. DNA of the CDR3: TGTGCCAGCAGCTTAGAACCGGGGGCTGTCGAGACCCAGTACTTC.

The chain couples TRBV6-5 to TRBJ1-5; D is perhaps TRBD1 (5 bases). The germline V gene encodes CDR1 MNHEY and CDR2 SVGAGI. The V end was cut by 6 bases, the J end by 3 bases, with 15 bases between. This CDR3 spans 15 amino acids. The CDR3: CASSHRDGDNQPQHF. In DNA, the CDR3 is TGTGCCAGCAGCCACCGGGACGGAGACAATCAGCCCCAGCATTTT.

CDR3 in DNA: TGTGCCAGCAGTGACTCCGCGGGGGATCGGAATACGCAGTATTTT. Encoded protein: CASSDSAGDRNTQYF. The chain has TRBV6-4 and TRBJ2-3; 7 nucleotides align to TRBD2. Losses at the gene ends were 0 bases for V and 7 bases for J; bases not matched to a gene: 7. Germline V gene data show CDR1 as MRHNA and CDR2 as SNTAGT. This CDR3 contains 15 residues.

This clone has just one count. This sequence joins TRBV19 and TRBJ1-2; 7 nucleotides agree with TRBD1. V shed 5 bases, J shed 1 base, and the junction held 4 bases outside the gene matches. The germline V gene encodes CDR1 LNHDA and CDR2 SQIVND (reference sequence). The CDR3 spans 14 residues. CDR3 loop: CASSPGTDNYGYTF. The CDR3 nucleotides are TGTGCCAGTAGTCCCGGGACAGATAACTATGGCTACACCTTC.

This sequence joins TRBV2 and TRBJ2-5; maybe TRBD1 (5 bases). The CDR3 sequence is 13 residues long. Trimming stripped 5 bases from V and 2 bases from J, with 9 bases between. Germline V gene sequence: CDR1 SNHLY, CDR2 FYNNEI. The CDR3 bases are TGTGCCAGCAGTCCCGACAGTCAAGAGACCCAGTACTTC. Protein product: CASSPDSQETQYF.

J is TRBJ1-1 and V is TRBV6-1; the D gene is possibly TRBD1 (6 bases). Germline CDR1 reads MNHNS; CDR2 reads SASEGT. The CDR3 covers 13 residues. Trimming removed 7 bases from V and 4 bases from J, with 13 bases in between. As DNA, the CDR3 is TGTGCCAGCAATATAAAGGGGGGCACTGAAGCTTTCTTT. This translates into CASNIKGGTEAFF.

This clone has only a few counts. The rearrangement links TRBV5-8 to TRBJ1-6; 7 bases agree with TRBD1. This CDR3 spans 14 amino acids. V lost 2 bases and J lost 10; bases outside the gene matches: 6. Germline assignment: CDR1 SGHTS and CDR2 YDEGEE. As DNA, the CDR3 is TGTGCCAGCAGCTTATCAGGGGGAGGCTCACCCCTCCACTTT. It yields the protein CASSLSGGGSPLHF.

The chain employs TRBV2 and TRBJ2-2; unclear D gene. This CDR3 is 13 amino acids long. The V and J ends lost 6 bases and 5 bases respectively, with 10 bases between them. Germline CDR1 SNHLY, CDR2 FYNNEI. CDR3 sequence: CASRVESTGELFF. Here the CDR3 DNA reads TGTGCCAGCAGGGTCGAGTCAACCGGGGAGCTGTTTTTT.

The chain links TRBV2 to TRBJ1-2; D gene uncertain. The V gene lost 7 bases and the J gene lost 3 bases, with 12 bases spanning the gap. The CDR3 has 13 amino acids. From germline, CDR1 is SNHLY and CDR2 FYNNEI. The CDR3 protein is CASIVSRDYGYTF. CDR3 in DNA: TGTGCCAGCATTGTGTCAAGGGACTATGGCTACACCTTC.

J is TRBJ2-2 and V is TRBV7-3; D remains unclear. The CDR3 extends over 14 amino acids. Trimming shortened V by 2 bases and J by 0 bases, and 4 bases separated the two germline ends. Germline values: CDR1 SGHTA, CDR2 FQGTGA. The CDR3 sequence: CASSLFPNTGELFF. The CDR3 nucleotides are TGTGCCAGCAGCTTATTCCCGAACACCGGGGAGCTGTTTTTT.

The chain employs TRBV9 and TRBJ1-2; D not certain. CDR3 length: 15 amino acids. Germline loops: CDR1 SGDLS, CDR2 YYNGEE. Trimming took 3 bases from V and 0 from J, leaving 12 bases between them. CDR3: CASSGGLESNYGYTF. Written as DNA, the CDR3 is TGTGCCAGCAGCGGGGGTTTGGAGTCTAACTATGGCTACACCTTC.

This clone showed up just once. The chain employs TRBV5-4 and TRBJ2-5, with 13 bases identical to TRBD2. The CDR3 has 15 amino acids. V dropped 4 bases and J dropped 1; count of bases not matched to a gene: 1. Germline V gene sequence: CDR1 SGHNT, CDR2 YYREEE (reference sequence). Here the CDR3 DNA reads TGTGCCAGCAGCGGGACTAGCGGGGTCCAAGAGACCCAGTACTTC. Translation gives CASSGTSGVQETQYF.

CDR3 DNA: TGTGCCAGCAGCGCCGGGACGTCCCTTAACTATGGCTACACCTTC. Protein: CASSAGTSLNYGYTF. The V call is TRBV7-9, the J call TRBJ1-2; tentative D call: TRBD1 (5 bases). Germline V CDR1 and CDR2: SEHNR, FQNEAQ (reference sequence). V shed 5 bases and J shed 1 base, with 14 bases lying between them. This CDR3 region has 15 residues.

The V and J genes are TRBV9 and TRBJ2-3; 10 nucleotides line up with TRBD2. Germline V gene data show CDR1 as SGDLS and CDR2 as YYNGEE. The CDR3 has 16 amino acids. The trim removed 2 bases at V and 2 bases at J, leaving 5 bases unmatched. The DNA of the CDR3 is TGTGCCAGCAGCGTGGCTAGCGGGGGACTCACAGATACGCAGTATTTT. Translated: CASSVASGGLTDTQYF.

The CDR3 bases are TGCGCCAGCAGCTTTAGGACAGGGGCCCAAGAGACCCAGTACTTC. Translating gives CASSFRTGAQETQYF. J is TRBJ2-5 and V is TRBV5-1; 9 nucleotides line up with TRBD1. Losses at the gene ends were 2 bases for V and 1 base for J; bases not matched to a gene: 3. The CDR3 is made up of 15 amino acids. Per the germline V gene, CDR1 is SGHRS and CDR2 is YFSETQ. Together with reference TRBV5-1 and TRBJ2-5, the CDR3 gives the full variable domain: KAGVTQTPRYLIKTRGQQVTLSCSPISGHRSVSWYQQTPGQGLQFLFEYFSETQRNKGNFPGRFSGRQFSNSRSEMNVSTLELGDSALYLCASSFRTGAQETQYFGPGTRLLVL.

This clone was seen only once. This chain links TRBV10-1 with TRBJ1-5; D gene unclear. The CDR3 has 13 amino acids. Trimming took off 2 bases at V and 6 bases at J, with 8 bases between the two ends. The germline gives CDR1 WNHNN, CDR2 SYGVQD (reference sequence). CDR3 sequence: CASSEHGFQPQHF. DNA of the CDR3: TGCGCCAGCAGTGAGCACGGGTTTCAGCCCCAGCATTTT.

The CDR3 DNA follows: TGCGCCAGCAGTCCCGTACAGGGTTCGTTCAATTCACCCCTCCACTTT. Its translation: CASSPVQGSFNSPLHF. This chain links TRBV23-1 with TRBJ1-6; TRBD1 is a possible D gene (6 bases). TRBV23-1 has ORF status, its function being uncertain. This CDR3 region has 16 residues. V lost 4 bases, J lost 7 bases, and 17 bases lay in between.